This section outlines one TCR beta chain sequence together with its context. These data originate in a study of blood T cell repertoires in COVID-19. Study-level information: Sites across the United States, Italy and Spain contributed samples from acute and convalescent COVID-19.

Trimming cost V 1 base and J 0 bases, with 9 bases left between them. The CDR3 is 15 amino acids. CDR1 is MNHNS and CDR2 is SASEGT in the germline V gene. Method: immunoSEQ multiplex PCR; TCRdb's copy keeps in-frame clones and lacks some. The sample contains 20,000 to 30,000 clones, 85% to 90% of which appear only once. This TCR came from a human donor in a cohort sampled during active COVID-19. The sequenced material came from peripheral blood. This sequence joins TRBV6-1 and TRBJ1-2; no clear D. The CDR3, as DNA: TGTGCCAGCAGTGAAGGCGCAGGTCCTAACTATGGCTACACCTTC. Translating it yields CASSEGAGPNYGYTF.